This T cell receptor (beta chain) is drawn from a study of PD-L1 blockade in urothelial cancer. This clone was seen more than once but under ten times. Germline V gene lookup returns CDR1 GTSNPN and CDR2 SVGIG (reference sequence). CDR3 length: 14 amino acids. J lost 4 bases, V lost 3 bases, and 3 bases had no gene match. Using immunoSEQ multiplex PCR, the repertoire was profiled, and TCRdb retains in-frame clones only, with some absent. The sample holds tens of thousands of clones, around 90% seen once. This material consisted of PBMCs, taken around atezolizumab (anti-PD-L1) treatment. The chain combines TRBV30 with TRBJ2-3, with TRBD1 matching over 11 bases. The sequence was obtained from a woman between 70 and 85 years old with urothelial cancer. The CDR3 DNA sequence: TGTGCCTGGAGCTGGGGACAGGGGGCAGATACGCAGTATTTT. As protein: CAWSWGQGADTQYF.